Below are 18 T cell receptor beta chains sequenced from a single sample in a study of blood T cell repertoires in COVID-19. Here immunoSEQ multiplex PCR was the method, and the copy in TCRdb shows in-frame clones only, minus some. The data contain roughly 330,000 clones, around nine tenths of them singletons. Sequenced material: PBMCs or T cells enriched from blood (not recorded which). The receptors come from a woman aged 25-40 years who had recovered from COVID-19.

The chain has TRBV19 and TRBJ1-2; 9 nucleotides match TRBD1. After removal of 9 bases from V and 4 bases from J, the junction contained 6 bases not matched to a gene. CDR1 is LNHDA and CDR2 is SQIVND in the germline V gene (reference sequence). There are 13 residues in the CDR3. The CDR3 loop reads CASRDRATYGYTF. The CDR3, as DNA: TGTGCCAGCCGGGACAGGGCTACCTATGGCTACACCTTC.

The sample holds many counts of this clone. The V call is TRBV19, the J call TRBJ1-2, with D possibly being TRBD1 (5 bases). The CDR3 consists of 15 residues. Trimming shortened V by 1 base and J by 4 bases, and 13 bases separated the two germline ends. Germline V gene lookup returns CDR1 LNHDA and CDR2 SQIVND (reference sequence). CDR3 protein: CASSIGPGGAYGYTF. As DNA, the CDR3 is TGTGCCAGTAGTATAGGCCCCGGTGGGGCCTATGGCTACACCTTC.

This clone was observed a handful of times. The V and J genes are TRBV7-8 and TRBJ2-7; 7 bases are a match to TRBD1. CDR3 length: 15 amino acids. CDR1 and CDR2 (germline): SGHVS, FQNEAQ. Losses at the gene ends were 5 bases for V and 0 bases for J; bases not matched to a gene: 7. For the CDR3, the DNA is TGTGCCAGCAGCGACCTGACAGGGATCTCCTACGAGCAGTACTTC. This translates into CASSDLTGISYEQYF. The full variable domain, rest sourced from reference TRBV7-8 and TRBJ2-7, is GAGVSQSPRYKVAKRGQDVALRCDPISGHVSLFWYQQALGQGPEFLTYFQNEAQLDKSGLPSDRFFAERPEGSVSTLKIQRTQQEDSAVYLCASSDLTGISYEQYFGPGTRLTVT.

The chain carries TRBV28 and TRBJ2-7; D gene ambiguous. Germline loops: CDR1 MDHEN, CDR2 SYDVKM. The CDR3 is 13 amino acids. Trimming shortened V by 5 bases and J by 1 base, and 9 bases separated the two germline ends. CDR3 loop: CASSMTPSYEQYF. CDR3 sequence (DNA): TGTGCCAGCAGTATGACACCATCCTACGAGCAGTACTTC.

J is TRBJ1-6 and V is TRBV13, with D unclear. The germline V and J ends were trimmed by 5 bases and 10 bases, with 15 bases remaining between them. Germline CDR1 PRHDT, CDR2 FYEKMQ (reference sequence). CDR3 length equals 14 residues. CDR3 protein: CASSRTGMNSPLHF. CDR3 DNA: TGTGCCAGCAGCCGGACTGGTATGAACTCACCCCTCCACTTT. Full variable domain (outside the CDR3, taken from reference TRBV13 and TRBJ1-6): AAGVIQSPRHLIKEKRETATLKCYPIPRHDTVYWYQQGPGQDPQFLISFYEKMQSDKGSIPDRFSAQQFSDYHSELNMSSLELGDSALYFCASSRTGMNSPLHFGNGTRLTVT.

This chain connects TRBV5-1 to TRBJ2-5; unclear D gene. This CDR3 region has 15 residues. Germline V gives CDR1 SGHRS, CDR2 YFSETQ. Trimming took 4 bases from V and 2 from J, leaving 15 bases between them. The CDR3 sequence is CASSLPQNQQETQYF. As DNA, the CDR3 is TGCGCCAGCAGCCTTCCACAGAACCAACAAGAGACCCAGTACTTC.

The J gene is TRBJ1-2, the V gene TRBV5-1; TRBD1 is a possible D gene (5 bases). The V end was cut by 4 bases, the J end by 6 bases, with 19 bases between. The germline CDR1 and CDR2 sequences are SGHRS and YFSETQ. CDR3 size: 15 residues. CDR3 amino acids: CASSKYGGTEDGYTF. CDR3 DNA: TGCGCCAGCAGCAAATATGGAGGGACTGAGGATGGCTACACCTTC.

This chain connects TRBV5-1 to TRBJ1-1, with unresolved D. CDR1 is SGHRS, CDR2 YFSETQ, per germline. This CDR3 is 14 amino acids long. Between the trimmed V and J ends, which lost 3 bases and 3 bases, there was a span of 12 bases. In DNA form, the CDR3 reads TGCGCCAGCAGCTCCCAGGAGGATGACACTGAAGCTTTCTTT. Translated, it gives CASSSQEDDTEAFF.

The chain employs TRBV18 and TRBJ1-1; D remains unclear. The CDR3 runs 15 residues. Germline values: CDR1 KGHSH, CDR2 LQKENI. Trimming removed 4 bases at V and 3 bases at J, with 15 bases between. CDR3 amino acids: CASSLLQVSDTEAFF. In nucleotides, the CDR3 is TGTGCCAGCTCACTTCTCCAGGTTTCGGACACTGAAGCTTTCTTT.

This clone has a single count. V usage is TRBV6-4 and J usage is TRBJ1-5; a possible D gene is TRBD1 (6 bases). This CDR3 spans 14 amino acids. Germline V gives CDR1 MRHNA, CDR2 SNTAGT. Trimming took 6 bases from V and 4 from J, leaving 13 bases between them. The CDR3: CASSLEGGNQPQHF. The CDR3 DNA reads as TGTGCCAGCAGCCTCGAGGGGGGGAATCAGCCCCAGCATTTT.

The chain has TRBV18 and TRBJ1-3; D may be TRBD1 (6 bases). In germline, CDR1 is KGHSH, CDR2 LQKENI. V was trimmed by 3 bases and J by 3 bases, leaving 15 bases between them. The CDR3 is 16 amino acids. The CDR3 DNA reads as TGTGCCAGCTCACCGGACCAGGGGAAGGGTGGAAACACCATATATTTT. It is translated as CASSPDQGKGGNTIYF.

The CDR3 is CASSVGIAEGSPLHF. The CDR3, as DNA: TGTGCCAGCAGCGTAGGTATTGCCGAGGGCTCACCCCTCCACTTT. V usage is TRBV9 and J usage is TRBJ1-6; the D is unclear. Germline-derived CDR1 and CDR2 are SGDLS and YYNGEE. V lost 0 bases to trimming and J lost 10 bases, with 14 bases between them. The CDR3 contains 15 residues.

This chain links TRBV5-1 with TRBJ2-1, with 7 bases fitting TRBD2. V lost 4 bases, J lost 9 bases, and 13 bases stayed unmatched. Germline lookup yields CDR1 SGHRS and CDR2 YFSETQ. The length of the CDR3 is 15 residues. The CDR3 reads CASSPVGSGDGEQFF. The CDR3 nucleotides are TGCGCCAGCAGCCCCGTAGGGAGCGGGGACGGTGAGCAGTTCTTC.

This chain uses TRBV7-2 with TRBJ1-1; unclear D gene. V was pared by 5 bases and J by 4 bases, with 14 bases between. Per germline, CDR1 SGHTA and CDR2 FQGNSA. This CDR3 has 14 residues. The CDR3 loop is CASSAGSVATEAFF. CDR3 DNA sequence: TGTGCCAGCAGCGCTGGGAGCGTGGCCACTGAAGCTTTCTTT.

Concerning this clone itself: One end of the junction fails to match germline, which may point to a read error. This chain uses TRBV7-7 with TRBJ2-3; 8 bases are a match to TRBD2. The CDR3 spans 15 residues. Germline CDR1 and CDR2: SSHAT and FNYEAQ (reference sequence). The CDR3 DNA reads TGTGCTAGCAGCTTAGCGGGACTAGGGGCAGATACGCAGTATTTT. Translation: CASSLAGLGADTQYF.

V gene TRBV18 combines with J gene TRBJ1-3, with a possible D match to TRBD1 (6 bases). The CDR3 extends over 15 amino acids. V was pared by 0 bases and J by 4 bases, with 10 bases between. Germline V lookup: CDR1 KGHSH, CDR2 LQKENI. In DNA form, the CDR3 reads TGTGCCAGCTCACCACCGTGGGGGCCCGGAAACACCATATATTTT. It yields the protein CASSPPWGPGNTIYF.

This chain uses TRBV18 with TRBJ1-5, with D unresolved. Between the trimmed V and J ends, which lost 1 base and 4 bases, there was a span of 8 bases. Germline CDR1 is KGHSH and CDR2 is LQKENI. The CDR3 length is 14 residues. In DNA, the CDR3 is TGTGCCAGCTCACCACTAACAGTTAATCAGCCCCAGCATTTT. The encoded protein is CASSPLTVNQPQHF.

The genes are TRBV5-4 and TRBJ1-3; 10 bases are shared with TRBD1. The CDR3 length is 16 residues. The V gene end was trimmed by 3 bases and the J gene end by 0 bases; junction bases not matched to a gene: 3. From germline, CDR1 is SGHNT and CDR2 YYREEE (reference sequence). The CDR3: CASSSGQGSSGNTIYF. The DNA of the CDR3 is TGTGCCAGCAGCTCGGGACAGGGGAGCTCTGGAAACACCATATATTTT.